These 26 T cell receptor beta chains were all obtained from the same sample, sequenced in a study of blood T cell repertoires in COVID-19. Sequencing used immunoSEQ multiplex PCR; TCRdb keeps in-frame clones, though not all of them. The sample contains 100,000 to 150,000 clones, around four fifths of which appear only once. The sequenced material came from peripheral blood. These receptors were taken from an elderly man with COVID-19, enrolled during active disease.

The table lists this clone with a few counts. The CDR3 nucleotides are TGTGCCAGTAGTATAGGATCCAGCTACGAGCAGTACTTC. Its protein is CASSIGSSYEQYF. The chain uses TRBV19 and TRBJ2-7; D is ambiguous. The V end was cut by 1 base, the J end by 3 bases, with 7 bases between. The CDR3 runs 13 residues. Germline-derived CDR1 and CDR2 are LNHDA and SQIVND (reference sequence).

This chain connects TRBV7-2 to TRBJ2-3; a weak D match, TRBD2 (5 bases). This CDR3 region has 15 residues. CDR1 SGHTA and CDR2 FQGNSA come from the germline V gene. Deletions cut 3 bases from V and 5 bases from J, with 15 bases between. CDR3 bases: TGTGCCAGCAGCTTCCGGGTACTAGGTAGAGATACGCAGTATTTT. It specifies CASSFRVLGRDTQYF.

The J gene is TRBJ2-1, the V gene TRBV4-1; 12 bases map to TRBD2. The length of the CDR3 is 20 residues. V lost 1 base and J lost 4; bases outside the gene matches: 14. Germline V gene lookup returns CDR1 MGHRA and CDR2 YSYEKL. CDR3 coding DNA: TGCGCCAGCAGCCAAGTCCTGGGACTAGCGGGTACAGTGGGTTACAATGAGCAGTTCTTC. Encoded protein: CASSQVLGLAGTVGYNEQFF.

This clone was found once. The V gene is TRBV6-6, the J gene TRBJ2-1, with TRBD2 as a possible D gene (6 bases). Germline CDR1 and CDR2: MNHNY and SVGAGI (reference sequence). Trimming removed 3 bases at V and 0 bases at J, with 9 bases between. The CDR3 sequence is 15 residues long. CDR3 sequence reads: CASSYRETSYNEQFF. Here the CDR3 DNA reads TGTGCCAGCAGTTATCGGGAGACCTCCTACAATGAGCAGTTCTTC.

J is TRBJ2-7 and V is TRBV29-1, with 8 bases identical to TRBD1. The V and J ends lost 7 bases and 3 bases, in that order; junction bases with no gene match: 8. Germline V lookup: CDR1 SQVTM, CDR2 ANQGSEA. The CDR3 length is 13 residues. The DNA for the CDR3 is TGCAGCGCCGGACAGGGTAATATCTACGAGCAGTACTTC. It translates to CSAGQGNIYEQYF.

J is TRBJ2-2 and V is TRBV6-6, with 7 bases fitting TRBD1. Germline assignment: CDR1 MNHNY and CDR2 SVGAGI (reference sequence). The CDR3 sequence is 16 residues long. V trimming: 5 bases; J trimming: 4 bases; junction bases outside the gene matches: 10. For the CDR3, the DNA is TGTGCCAGCAGTCCACCGACAGGGTGGGGCACCGGGGAGCTGTTTTTT. Amino acids: CASSPPTGWGTGELFF.

The V and J genes are TRBV6-6 and TRBJ2-3; the match to TRBD2 covers 8 bases. The CDR3 contains 16 residues. V lost 7 bases to trimming and J lost 3 bases; unmatched junction nucleotides: 12. CDR1 is MNHNY and CDR2 is SVGAGI in the germline V gene (reference sequence). Here the CDR3 DNA reads TGTGCCAGCACCCGAAGGAGAGCGGGAGCTACAGATACGCAGTATTTT. Translation gives CASTRRRAGATDTQYF.

This chain uses TRBV2 with TRBJ2-4; no firm D call. The CDR3 covers 12 residues. From germline, CDR1 is SNHLY and CDR2 FYNNEI. Trimming left V 6 bases short and J 8 bases short, with 11 bases between. As DNA, the CDR3 is TGTGCCAGCAGGTTACAGAAGGACATTCAGTACTTC. It encodes CASRLQKDIQYF.

The chain recombines TRBV7-9 with TRBJ2-5; tentative D call: TRBD2 (6 bases). Germline V CDR1 and CDR2: SEHNR, FQNEAQ (reference sequence). V was pared by 2 bases and J by 5 bases, with 9 bases between. The CDR3 contains 13 residues. CDR3 DNA sequence: TGTGCCAGCAGCTTACTCGCGGGGGAGACCCAGTACTTC. Encoded protein: CASSLLAGETQYF.

The chain carries TRBV27 and TRBJ2-2, with D hard to call. The germline gives CDR1 MNHEY, CDR2 SMNVEV (reference sequence). Trimming took off 2 bases at V and 4 bases at J, with 5 bases between the two ends. This CDR3 comprises 13 residues. The chain's CDR3 is CASSLGGTGELFF. The CDR3 DNA reads as TGTGCCAGCAGTTTAGGCGGCACCGGGGAGCTGTTTTTT.

The chain couples TRBV24-1 to TRBJ2-3; 11 positions agree with TRBD2. V trimming: 1 base; J trimming: 6 bases; junction bases outside the gene matches: 5. CDR3 length: 16 amino acids. Germline loops: CDR1 KGHDR, CDR2 SFDVKD. The CDR3 DNA reads TGTGCCACCAGTGATTTCACTAGCGGGAGAGCCGATACGCAGTATTTT. Translated: CATSDFTSGRADTQYF.

The V call is TRBV11-3, the J call TRBJ2-7, with a tentative D call TRBD2 (6 bases). Trimming shortened V by 5 bases and J by 0 bases, and 8 bases separated the two germline ends. Per the germline V gene, CDR1 is SGHNT and CDR2 is YENEEA. This CDR3 is built from 13 residues. The CDR3 DNA reads TGTGCCAGCAGCCGGGGGAGCTCCTACGAGCAGTACTTC. Its translation: CASSRGSSYEQYF.

The chain combines TRBV6-6 with TRBJ2-7; TRBD1 might be the D (5 bases). This CDR3 spans 11 amino acids. Between the trimmed V and J ends, which lost 8 bases and 4 bases, there was a span of 9 bases. CDR1 is MNHNY, CDR2 SVGAGI, per germline (reference sequence). The CDR3 nucleotides read TGTGCCAGCGAGAAGGGGTACGAGCAGTACTTC. It translates to CASEKGYEQYF.

V is TRBV7-2 and J is TRBJ1-4, with 7 bases identical to TRBD1. Germline values: CDR1 SGHTA, CDR2 FQGNSA. J was trimmed by 3 bases and V by 5 bases; bases with no gene match: 9. The CDR3 is 16 residues long. CDR3 nucleotide sequence: TGTGCCAGCAGCCTCCTGACAGGGTTTGCTAATGAAAAACTGTTTTTT. Protein sequence: CASSLLTGFANEKLFF. Full variable domain (missing parts from reference TRBV7-2 and TRBJ1-4): GAGVSQSPSNKVTEKGKDVELRCDPISGHTALYWYRQSLGQGLEFLIYFQGNSAPDKSGLPSDRFSAERTGGSVSTLTIQRTQQEDSAVYLCASSLLTGFANEKLFFGSGTQLSVL.

This rearrangement joins TRBV11-3 to TRBJ2-1; TRBD2 aligns across 13 bases. The CDR3 is made up of 16 amino acids. V dropped 4 bases and J dropped 6; count of bases not matched to a gene: 6. Per germline, CDR1 SGHNT and CDR2 YENEEA. CDR3 sequence reads: CASSSWTSGRSNEQFF. CDR3 nucleotides: TGTGCCAGCAGCTCCTGGACTAGCGGGAGAAGCAATGAGCAGTTCTTC.

The sample holds one count of this clone. This CDR3 is also generated by other DNA sequences in the sample. This chain links TRBV27 with TRBJ2-7; TRBD2 matches 9 bases. The germline V gene has CDR1 MNHEY and CDR2 SMNVEV (reference sequence). V shed 2 bases, J shed 2 bases, and the junction held 4 bases outside the gene matches. There are 15 residues in the CDR3. CDR3 sequence reads: CASSLRAGGPYEQYF. For the CDR3, the DNA is TGTGCCAGCAGTTTAAGGGCGGGAGGGCCCTACGAGCAGTACTTC.

This chain links TRBV6-6 with TRBJ2-3, with 8 bases lining up with TRBD2. The CDR3 is made up of 15 amino acids. Trimming removed 4 bases from V and 0 bases from J; junction bases left unmatched: 3. Germline-derived CDR1 and CDR2 are MNHNY and SVGAGI (reference sequence). The CDR3 is CASSSPGGSTDTQYF. The CDR3 DNA reads as TGTGCCAGCAGTTCCCCGGGAGGGAGCACAGATACGCAGTATTTT.

V is TRBV7-3 and J is TRBJ2-1; 7 positions match TRBD2. The CDR3 sequence is 15 residues long. Unmatched junction bases numbered 8, after V lost 2 bases and J lost 7 bases. CDR1 is SGHTA and CDR2 is FQGTGA in the germline V gene. The chain's CDR3 is CASSLFPGGGNEQFF. CDR3 DNA: TGTGCCAGCAGCTTATTTCCGGGAGGAGGGAATGAGCAGTTCTTC. Supplemented by reference TRBV7-3 and TRBJ2-1, the full variable domain reads GAGVSQTPSNKVTEKGKYVELRCDPISGHTALYWYRQSLGQGPEFLIYFQGTGAADDSGLPNDRFFAVRPEGSVSTLKIQRTERGDSAVYLCASSLFPGGGNEQFFGPGTRLTVL.

Only a few counts were recorded for this clone. The V gene is TRBV6-5, the J gene TRBJ2-7; 13 positions agree with TRBD2. Germline-derived CDR1 and CDR2 are MNHEY and SVGAGI. This CDR3 contains 14 residues. With V trimmed by 6 bases and J by 5 bases, 4 bases remained unmatched. DNA of the CDR3: TGTGCCAGCAGGGGGACTAGCGGGAACCACGAGCAGTACTTC. Its translation: CASRGTSGNHEQYF.

This clone occurred a few times. Written as DNA, the CDR3 is TGTGCCAGCACCAGGACAGACTTCGGCAAAAACATTCAGTACTTC. It translates to CASTRTDFGKNIQYF. This chain joins TRBV7-9 and TRBJ2-4, with a weak D call TRBD1 (6 bases). The CDR3 consists of 15 residues. Germline loops: CDR1 SEHNR, CDR2 FQNEAQ (reference sequence). V shed 7 bases and J shed 3 bases, with 16 bases lying between them.

This chain joins TRBV5-1 and TRBJ2-2; D may be TRBD1 (5 bases). The V gene's germline CDR1 is SGHRS and CDR2 YFSETQ. The CDR3 loop spans 15 amino acids. With 1 base removed from V and 5 bases from J, the gap between germline ends came to 12 bases. CDR3 coding DNA: TGCGCCAGCAGCTTGTTACAGGTCTCGACCGGGGAGCTGTTTTTT. It encodes CASSLLQVSTGELFF.

J is TRBJ1-6 and V is TRBV5-1; D is unclear. The V gene's germline CDR1 is SGHRS and CDR2 YFSETQ. CDR3 length: 16 residues. Trimming cost V 0 bases and J 4 bases, with 11 bases left between them. The CDR3 protein is CASSLASGSYNSPLHF. CDR3 bases: TGCGCCAGCAGCTTGGCCTCGGGTTCTTATAATTCACCCCTCCACTTT.

The gene calls are TRBV10-2 and TRBJ1-6, with 9 nucleotides matching TRBD1. The germline V gene has CDR1 WSHSY and CDR2 SAAADI. This CDR3 comprises 16 residues. The V and J ends lost 6 bases and 4 bases, in that order; junction bases with no gene match: 7. The CDR3 DNA sequence: TGCGCCAGCAGGCCACAGGGGGCCGTATATAATTCACCCCTCCACTTT. Translation: CASRPQGAVYNSPLHF.

This chain links TRBV7-8 with TRBJ1-1; 10 nucleotides match TRBD1. V shed 5 bases and J 0 bases; nucleotides not matched to a gene: 3. The CDR3 covers 15 residues. Germline assignment: CDR1 SGHVS and CDR2 FQNEAQ. CDR3 bases: TGTGCCAGCAGCCCGACAGGGGGCTTGAACACTGAAGCTTTCTTT. This translates into CASSPTGGLNTEAFF.

The CDR3 region is CASSYSRQGTDTQYF. In DNA form, the CDR3 reads TGTGCCAGCAGTTACTCGAGGCAGGGGACAGATACGCAGTATTTT. The V and J genes are TRBV6-6 and TRBJ2-3; TRBD1 might be the D (6 bases). V was pared by 0 bases and J by 3 bases, with 10 bases between. Germline V gives CDR1 MNHNY, CDR2 SVGAGI (reference sequence). CDR3 length: 15 residues.

The J gene is TRBJ2-7, the V gene TRBV18, with 9 bases matching TRBD1. The CDR3 totals 16 residues. From germline, CDR1 is KGHSH and CDR2 LQKENI. The trim removed 3 bases at V and 3 bases at J, leaving 9 bases unmatched. The CDR3 bases are TGTGCCAGCTCACCGTTTGGGACAGGGAGCGACTACGAGCAGTACTTC. Protein: CASSPFGTGSDYEQYF.